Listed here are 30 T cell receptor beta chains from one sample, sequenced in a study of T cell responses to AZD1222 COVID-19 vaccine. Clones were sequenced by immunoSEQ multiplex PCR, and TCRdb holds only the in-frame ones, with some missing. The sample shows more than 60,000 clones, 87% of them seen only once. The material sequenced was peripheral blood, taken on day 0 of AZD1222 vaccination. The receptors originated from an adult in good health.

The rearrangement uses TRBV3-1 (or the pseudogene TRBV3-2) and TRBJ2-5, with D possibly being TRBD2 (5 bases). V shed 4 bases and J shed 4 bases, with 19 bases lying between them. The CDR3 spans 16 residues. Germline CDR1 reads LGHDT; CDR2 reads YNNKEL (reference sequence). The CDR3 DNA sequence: TGTGCCAGCAGCCGTTACGACTATCTAAAAGGAGAGACCCAGTACTTC. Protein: CASSRYDYLKGETQYF.

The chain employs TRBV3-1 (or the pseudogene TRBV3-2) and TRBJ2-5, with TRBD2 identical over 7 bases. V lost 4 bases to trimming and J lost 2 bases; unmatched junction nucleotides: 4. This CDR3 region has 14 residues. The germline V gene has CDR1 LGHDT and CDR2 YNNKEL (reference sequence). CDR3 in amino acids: CASSPSSGQETQYF. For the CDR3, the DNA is TGTGCCAGCAGCCCTTCTAGCGGACAAGAGACCCAGTACTTC.

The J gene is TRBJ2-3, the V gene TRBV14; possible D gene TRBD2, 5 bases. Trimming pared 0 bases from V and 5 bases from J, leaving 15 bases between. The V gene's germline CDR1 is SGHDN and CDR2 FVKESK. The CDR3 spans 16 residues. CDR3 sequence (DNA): TGTGCCAGCAGCCAAGATTTCGGGCTAGCCCAAGATACGCAGTATTTT. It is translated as CASSQDFGLAQDTQYF.

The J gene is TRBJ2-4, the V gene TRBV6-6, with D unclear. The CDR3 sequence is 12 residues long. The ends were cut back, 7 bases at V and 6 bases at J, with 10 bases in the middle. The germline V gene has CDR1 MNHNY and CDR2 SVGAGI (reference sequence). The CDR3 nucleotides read TGTGCCAGCACCGACCCGGTAAACATTCAGTACTTC. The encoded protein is CASTDPVNIQYF.

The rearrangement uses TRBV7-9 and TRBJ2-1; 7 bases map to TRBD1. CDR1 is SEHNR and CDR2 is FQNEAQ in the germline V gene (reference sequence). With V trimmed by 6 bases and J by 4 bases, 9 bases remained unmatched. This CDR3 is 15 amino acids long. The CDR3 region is CASRISSQGYNEQFF. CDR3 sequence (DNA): TGTGCCAGCAGGATATCCTCACAGGGGTACAATGAGCAGTTCTTC.

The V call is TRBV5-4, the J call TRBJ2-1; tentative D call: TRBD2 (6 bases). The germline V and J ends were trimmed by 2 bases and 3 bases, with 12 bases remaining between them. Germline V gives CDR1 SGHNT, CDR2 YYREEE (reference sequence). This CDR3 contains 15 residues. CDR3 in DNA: TGTGCCAGCAGCTTTCGGGAGAGGGGCTACAATGAGCAGTTCTTC. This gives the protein CASSFRERGYNEQFF.

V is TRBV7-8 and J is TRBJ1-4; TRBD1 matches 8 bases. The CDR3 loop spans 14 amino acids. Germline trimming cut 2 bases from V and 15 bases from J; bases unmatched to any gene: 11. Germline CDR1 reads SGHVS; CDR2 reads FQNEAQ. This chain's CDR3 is CASSLRTGLGEVFF. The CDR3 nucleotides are TGTGCCAGCAGCTTAAGGACAGGGCTGGGGGAGGTGTTTTTT.

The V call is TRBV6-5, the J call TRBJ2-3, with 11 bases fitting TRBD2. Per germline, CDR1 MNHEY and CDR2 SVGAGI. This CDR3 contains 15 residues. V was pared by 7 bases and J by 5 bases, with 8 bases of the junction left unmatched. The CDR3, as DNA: TGTGCCAGCACCCCGACTAGCGGGGTCGGAGATACGCAGTATTTT. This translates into CASTPTSGVGDTQYF.

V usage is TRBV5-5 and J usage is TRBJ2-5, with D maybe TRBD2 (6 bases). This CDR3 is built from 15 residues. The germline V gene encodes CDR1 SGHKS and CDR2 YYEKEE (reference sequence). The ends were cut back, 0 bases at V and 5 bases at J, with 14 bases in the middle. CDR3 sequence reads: CASSLAPAGRETQYF. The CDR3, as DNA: TGTGCCAGCAGCTTGGCACCGGCAGGGAGGGAGACCCAGTACTTC.

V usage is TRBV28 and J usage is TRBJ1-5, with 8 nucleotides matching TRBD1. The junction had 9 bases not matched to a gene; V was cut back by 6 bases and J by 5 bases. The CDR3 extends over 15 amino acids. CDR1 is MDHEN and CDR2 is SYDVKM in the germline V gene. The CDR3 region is CASSPRTGRHQPQHF. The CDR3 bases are TGTGCCAGCAGCCCTAGGACAGGGAGGCATCAGCCCCAGCATTTT.

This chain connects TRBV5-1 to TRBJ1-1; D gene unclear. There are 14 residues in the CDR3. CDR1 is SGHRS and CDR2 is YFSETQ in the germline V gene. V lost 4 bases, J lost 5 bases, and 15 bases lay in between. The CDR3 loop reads CASSKTTDHTEAFF. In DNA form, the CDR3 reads TGCGCCAGCAGCAAAACGACGGACCATACTGAAGCTTTCTTT.

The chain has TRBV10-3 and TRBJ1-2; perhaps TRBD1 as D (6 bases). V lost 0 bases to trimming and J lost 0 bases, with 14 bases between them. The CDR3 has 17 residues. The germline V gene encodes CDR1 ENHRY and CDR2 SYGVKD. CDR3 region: CAISESTGGRANYGYTF. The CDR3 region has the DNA TGTGCCATCAGTGAGTCGACGGGGGGCCGAGCTAACTATGGCTACACCTTC.

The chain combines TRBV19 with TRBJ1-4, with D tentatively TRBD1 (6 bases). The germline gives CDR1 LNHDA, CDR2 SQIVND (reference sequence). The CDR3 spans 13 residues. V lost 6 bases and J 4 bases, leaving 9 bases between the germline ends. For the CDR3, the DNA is TGTGCCAGTAGGGACAGAAGTAATGAAAAACTGTTTTTT. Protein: CASRDRSNEKLFF.

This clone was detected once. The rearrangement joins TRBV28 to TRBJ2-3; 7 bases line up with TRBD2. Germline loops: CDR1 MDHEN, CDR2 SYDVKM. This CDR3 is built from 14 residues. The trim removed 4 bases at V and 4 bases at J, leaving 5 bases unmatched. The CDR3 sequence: CASSWGGEADTQYF. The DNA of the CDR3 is TGTGCCAGCAGTTGGGGGGGTGAGGCAGATACGCAGTATTTT.

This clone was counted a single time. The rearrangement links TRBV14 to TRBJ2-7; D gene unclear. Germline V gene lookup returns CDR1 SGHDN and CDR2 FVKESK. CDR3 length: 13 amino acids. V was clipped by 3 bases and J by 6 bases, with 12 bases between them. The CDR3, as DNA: TGTGCCAGCAGCCAGGTTAACCGGGTCGAGCAGTACTTC. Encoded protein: CASSQVNRVEQYF.

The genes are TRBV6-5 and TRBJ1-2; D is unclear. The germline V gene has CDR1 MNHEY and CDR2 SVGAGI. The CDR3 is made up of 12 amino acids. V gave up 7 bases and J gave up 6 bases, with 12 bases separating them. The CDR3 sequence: CASTRRGDGYTF. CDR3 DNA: TGTGCCAGCACCCGACGCGGCGATGGCTACACCTTC.

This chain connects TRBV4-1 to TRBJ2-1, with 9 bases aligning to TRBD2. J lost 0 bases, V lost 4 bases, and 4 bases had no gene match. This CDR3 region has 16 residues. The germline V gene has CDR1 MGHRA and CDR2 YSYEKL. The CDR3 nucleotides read TGCGCCAGCAGCCCGACTAGCGGCAGCTCCTACAATGAGCAGTTCTTC. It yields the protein CASSPTSGSSYNEQFF.

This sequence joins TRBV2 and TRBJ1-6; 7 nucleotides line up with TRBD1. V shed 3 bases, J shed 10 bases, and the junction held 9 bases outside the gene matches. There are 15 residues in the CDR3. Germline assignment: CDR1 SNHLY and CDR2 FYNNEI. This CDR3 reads CASSERQGSTSPLHF. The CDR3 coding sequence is TGTGCCAGCAGTGAGAGACAGGGCTCGACATCACCCCTCCACTTT.

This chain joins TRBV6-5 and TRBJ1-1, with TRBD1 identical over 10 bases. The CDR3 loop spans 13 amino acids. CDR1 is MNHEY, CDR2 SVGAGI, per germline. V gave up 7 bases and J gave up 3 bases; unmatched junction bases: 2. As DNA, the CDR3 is TGTGCCAGCAACGGACAGGGGGACACTGAAGCTTTCTTT. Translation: CASNGQGDTEAFF.

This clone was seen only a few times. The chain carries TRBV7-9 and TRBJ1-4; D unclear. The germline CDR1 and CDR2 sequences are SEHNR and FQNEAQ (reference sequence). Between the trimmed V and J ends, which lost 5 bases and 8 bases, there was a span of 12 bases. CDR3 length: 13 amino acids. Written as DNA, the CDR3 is TGTGCCAGCAGCCAGTATAGTACGGAAAAACTGTTTTTT. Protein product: CASSQYSTEKLFF.

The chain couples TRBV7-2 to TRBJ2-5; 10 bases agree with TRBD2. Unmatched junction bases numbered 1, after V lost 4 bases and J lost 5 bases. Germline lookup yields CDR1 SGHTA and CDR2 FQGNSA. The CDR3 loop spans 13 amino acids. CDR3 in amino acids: CASSWGLAETQYF. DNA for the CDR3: TGTGCCAGCAGCTGGGGACTAGCGGAGACCCAGTACTTC. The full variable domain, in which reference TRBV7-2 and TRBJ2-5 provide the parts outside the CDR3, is GAGVSQSPSNKVTEKGKDVELRCDPISGHTALYWYRQSLGQGLEFLIYFQGNSAPDKSGLPSDRFSAERTGGSVSTLTIQRTQQEDSAVYLCASSWGLAETQYFGPGTRLLVL.

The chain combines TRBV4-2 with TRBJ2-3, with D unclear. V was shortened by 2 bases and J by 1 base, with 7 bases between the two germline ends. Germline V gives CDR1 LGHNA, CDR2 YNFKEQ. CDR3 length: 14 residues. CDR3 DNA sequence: TGTGCCAGCAGCCAATTTGGGGGCACAGATACGCAGTATTTT. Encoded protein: CASSQFGGTDTQYF.

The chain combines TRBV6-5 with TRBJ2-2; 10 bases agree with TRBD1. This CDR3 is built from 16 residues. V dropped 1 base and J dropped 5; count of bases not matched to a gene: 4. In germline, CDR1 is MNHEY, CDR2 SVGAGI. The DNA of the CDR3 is TGTGCCAGCAGTTACTTGGGACAGGGGAGTACCGGGGAGCTGTTTTTT. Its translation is CASSYLGQGSTGELFF.

CDR3 sequence reads: CASSLFPGQAHNEQFF. The CDR3 DNA reads TGTGCCAGCAGCTTATTTCCGGGACAGGCCCACAATGAGCAGTTCTTC. The V call is TRBV7-3, the J call TRBJ2-1, with 8 positions matching TRBD1. The CDR3 spans 16 residues. With V trimmed by 2 bases and J by 5 bases, 8 bases remained unmatched. Germline CDR1 and CDR2: SGHTA and FQGTGA.

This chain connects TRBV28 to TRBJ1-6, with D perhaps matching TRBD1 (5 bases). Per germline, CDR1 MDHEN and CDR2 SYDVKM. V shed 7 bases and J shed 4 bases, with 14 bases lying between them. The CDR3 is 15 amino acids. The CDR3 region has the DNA TGTGCCAGCATCTTGGAGGGGAATTATAATTCACCCCTCCACTTT. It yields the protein CASILEGNYNSPLHF.

CDR3 nucleotide sequence: TGTGCCACGCGTCATATCTCTGGAAACACCATATATTTT. This codes for CATRHISGNTIYF. The rearrangement uses TRBV28 and TRBJ1-3; D gene ambiguous. V was clipped by 10 bases and J by 0 bases, with 10 bases between them. Per the germline V gene, CDR1 is MDHEN and CDR2 is SYDVKM. There are 13 residues in the CDR3.

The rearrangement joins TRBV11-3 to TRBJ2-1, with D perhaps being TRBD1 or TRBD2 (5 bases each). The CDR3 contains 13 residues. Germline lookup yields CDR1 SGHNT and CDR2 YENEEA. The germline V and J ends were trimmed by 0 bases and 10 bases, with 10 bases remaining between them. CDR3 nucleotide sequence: TGTGCCAGCAGCTTAGAGAGGGGAAGGGAGCAGTTCTTC. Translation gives CASSLERGREQFF. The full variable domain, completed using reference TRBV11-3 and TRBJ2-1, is EAGVVQSPRYKIIEKKQPVAFWCNPISGHNTLYWYLQNLGQGPELLIRYENEEAVDDSQLPKDRFSAERLKGVDSTLKIQPAELGDSAVYLCASSLERGREQFFGPGTRLTVL.

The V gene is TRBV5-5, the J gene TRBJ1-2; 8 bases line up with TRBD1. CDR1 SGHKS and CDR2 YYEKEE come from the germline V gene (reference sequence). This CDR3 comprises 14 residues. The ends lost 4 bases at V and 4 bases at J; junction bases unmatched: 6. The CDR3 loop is CASSARGQGYGYTF. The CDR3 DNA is TGTGCCAGCAGCGCCAGGGGGCAAGGCTATGGCTACACCTTC.

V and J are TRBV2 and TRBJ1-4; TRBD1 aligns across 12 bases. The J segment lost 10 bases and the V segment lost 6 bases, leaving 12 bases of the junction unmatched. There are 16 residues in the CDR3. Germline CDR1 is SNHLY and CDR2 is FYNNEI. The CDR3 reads CASRGTGGRDGGKLFF. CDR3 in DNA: TGTGCCAGCAGAGGGACAGGGGGCCGCGACGGTGGAAAACTGTTTTTT.

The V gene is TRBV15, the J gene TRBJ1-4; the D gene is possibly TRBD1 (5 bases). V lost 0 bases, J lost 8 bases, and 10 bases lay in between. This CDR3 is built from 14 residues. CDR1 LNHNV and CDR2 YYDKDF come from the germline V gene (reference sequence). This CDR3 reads CATSRDRGAEKLFF. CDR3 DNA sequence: TGTGCCACCAGCAGAGATCGAGGGGCAGAAAAACTGTTTTTT.